These 24 T cell receptor beta chains originate from one sample sequenced in a study of shared clonotypes between healthy human individuals. Terminally differentiated effector memory CD45RA+ cells were left out of the naive CD8 fraction, which was CD45RO-negative and positively selected for CCR7. TCRdb's table, derived via immunoSEQ multiplex PCR, lists solely in-frame clones and lacks some. The data show about 680,000 clones, with just over 90% seen just once and approximately 24% held by the top ten. Sequencing was performed on naive CD8+ T cells sorted from blood. These receptors originate from a man younger than 40 in good health.

The chain is built from TRBV4-1 and TRBJ2-1; tentatively, D is TRBD2 (5 bases). This CDR3 is 16 amino acids long. V was pared by 1 base and J by 2 bases, with 12 bases between. Germline CDR1 reads MGHRA; CDR2 reads YSYEKL. This CDR3 is CASSQVDGNPYNEQFF. CDR3 coding DNA: TGCGCCAGCAGCCAAGTAGACGGGAATCCCTACAATGAGCAGTTCTTC.

V usage is TRBV19 and J usage is TRBJ1-1; D uncertain. The CDR3 runs to 14 residues. Trimming pared 3 bases from V and 3 bases from J, leaving 11 bases between. Per germline, CDR1 LNHDA and CDR2 SQIVND (reference sequence). The CDR3 spells CASSMGRQYTEAFF. DNA for the CDR3: TGTGCCAGTAGTATGGGTCGGCAGTACACTGAAGCTTTCTTT.

The genes are TRBV6-6 and TRBJ2-3; D unresolved. Germline CDR1 is MNHNY and CDR2 is SVGAGI (reference sequence). This CDR3 spans 13 amino acids. With 7 bases removed from V and 1 base from J, the gap between germline ends came to 9 bases. The CDR3 DNA sequence: TGTGCCAGCACACATGGTGGCACAGATACGCAGTATTTT. It yields the protein CASTHGGTDTQYF.

This chain joins TRBV27 and TRBJ2-7, with TRBD1 matching 7 bases. Germline loops: CDR1 MNHEY, CDR2 SMNVEV (reference sequence). The CDR3 is 15 residues long. V trimming: 5 bases; J trimming: 7 bases; junction bases outside the gene matches: 14. The CDR3 DNA sequence: TGTGCCAGCAGTGCGACAGGGTTAGGTGTGTGGGAGCAGTACTTC. The encoded protein is CASSATGLGVWEQYF.

This rearrangement joins TRBV19 to TRBJ2-6, with 14 nucleotides matching TRBD2. Germline V gene data show CDR1 as LNHDA and CDR2 as SQIVND (reference sequence). This CDR3 region has 18 residues. V dropped 5 bases and J dropped 0; count of bases not matched to a gene: 3. The CDR3 region is CASSPGTSGSSGANVLTF. The CDR3 DNA follows: TGTGCCAGTAGTCCCGGGACTAGCGGGAGCTCTGGGGCCAACGTCCTGACTTTC.

The chain uses TRBV4-1 and TRBJ2-7; TRBD1 matches at 8 bases. This CDR3 spans 15 amino acids. Germline CDR1 is MGHRA and CDR2 is YSYEKL. With V trimmed by 3 bases and J by 3 bases, 7 bases remained unmatched. The CDR3 DNA sequence: TGCGCCAGCAGCCATCAGGCCGGGACAGGCTACGAGCAGTACTTC. This translates into CASSHQAGTGYEQYF.

The J gene is TRBJ2-7, the V gene TRBV6-5; possibly TRBD2 for D (6 bases). Trimming took off 2 bases at V and 6 bases at J, with 17 bases between the two ends. Looked up from germline, CDR1 is MNHEY and CDR2 is SVGAGI. CDR3 length: 15 amino acids. In DNA form, the CDR3 reads TGTGCCAGCAGTTACGTGGGAGGCCCTTGGGGCGAGCAGTACTTC. This sequence encodes CASSYVGGPWGEQYF.

In this sample, this clone turned up once. The CDR3 bases are TGCGCCAGCAGCCCCTCGGCTACTAGCGGGAGGGCCTACAATGAGCAGTTCTTC. It encodes CASSPSATSGRAYNEQFF. The V and J genes are TRBV4-3 and TRBJ2-1, with TRBD2 matching 13 bases. The germline V gene encodes CDR1 LGHNA and CDR2 YSLEER. The CDR3 spans 18 residues. The J segment lost 2 bases and the V segment lost 4 bases, leaving 8 bases of the junction unmatched.

Points on this clone: Other nucleotide sequences in the sample specify the same CDR3. The gene calls are TRBV5-1 and TRBJ2-5; the D is unclear. CDR1 SGHRS and CDR2 YFSETQ come from the germline V gene. Trimming removed 1 base at V and 4 bases at J, with 2 bases between. There are 11 residues in the CDR3. CDR3 nucleotides: TGCGCCAGCAGCTTGAGAGAGACCCAGTACTTC. Amino acids: CASSLRETQYF.

The CDR3, as DNA: TGTGCCAGCAGCACGACCAGGAGGCTAGCGGGCAATGAGCAGTTCTTC. Translating gives CASSTTRRLAGNEQFF. The V and J genes are TRBV7-9 and TRBJ2-1, with 8 bases matching TRBD2. Germline CDR1 SEHNR, CDR2 FQNEAQ (reference sequence). This CDR3 spans 16 amino acids. Trimming removed 5 bases from V and 6 bases from J; junction bases left unmatched: 12. The entire variable domain, with the rest obtained from reference TRBV7-9 and TRBJ2-1, is as follows: DTGVSQNPRHKITKRGQNVTFRCDPISEHNRLYWYRQTLGQGPEFLTYFQNEAQLEKSRLLSDRFSAERPKGSFSTLEIQRTEQGDSAMYLCASSTTRRLAGNEQFFGPGTRLTVL.

V and J are TRBV5-6 and TRBJ2-1; unclear D gene. The length of the CDR3 is 14 residues. CDR1 SGHDT and CDR2 YYEEEE come from the germline V gene. V was cut by 3 bases and J by 8 bases, with 15 bases left in between. The CDR3 DNA is TGTGCCAGCAGCTGGAGTACTTCTATCGATGAGCAGTTCTTC. Encoded protein: CASSWSTSIDEQFF.

This chain uses TRBV18 with TRBJ2-3, with 7 bases that match TRBD2. This CDR3 region has 15 residues. CDR1 KGHSH and CDR2 LQKENI come from the germline V gene. V lost 3 bases and J lost 3; bases outside the gene matches: 6. In nucleotides, the CDR3 is TGTGCCAGCTCACCGCGAGGCGGGAGTACAGATACGCAGTATTTT. This gives the protein CASSPRGGSTDTQYF.

The chain is built from TRBV6-5 and TRBJ1-2, with unresolved D. CDR1 is MNHEY and CDR2 is SVGAGI in the germline V gene. The CDR3 runs 12 residues. The ends were cut back, 2 bases at V and 6 bases at J, with 7 bases in the middle. The CDR3 loop reads CASSYGADGYTF. CDR3 in DNA: TGTGCCAGCAGTTACGGAGCGGATGGCTACACCTTC.

CDR3 loop: CAWSRAGTDTQYF. As DNA, the CDR3 is TGTGCCTGGAGTAGGGCAGGGACAGATACGCAGTATTTT. The chain carries TRBV30 and TRBJ2-3; a possible D gene is TRBD1 (5 bases). Germline-derived CDR1 and CDR2 are GTSNPN and SVGIG (reference sequence). The CDR3 runs 13 residues. Trimming pared 2 bases from V and 3 bases from J, leaving 9 bases between.

The rearrangement uses TRBV6-5 and TRBJ1-2; TRBD1 matches 7 bases. Trimming took 10 bases from V and 3 from J; bases not matched to a gene: 8. The CDR3 totals 13 residues. Germline CDR1 reads MNHEY; CDR2 reads SVGAGI. CDR3 DNA: TGTGCCATCAAACAGGGGACGTACTATGGCTACACCTTC. As protein: CAIKQGTYYGYTF.

The V call is TRBV27, the J call TRBJ1-1; the D is unclear. CDR3 length: 13 residues. Germline V gene data show CDR1 as MNHEY and CDR2 as SMNVEV (reference sequence). V lost 2 bases and J 6 bases, leaving 10 bases between the germline ends. Written as DNA, the CDR3 is TGTGCCAGCAGTTTACACCCGAGGTCTGAAGCTTTCTTT. Translation gives CASSLHPRSEAFF.

The gene calls are TRBV28 and TRBJ2-5; 13 bases map to TRBD2. Unmatched junction bases numbered 6, after V lost 3 bases and J lost 2 bases. Germline loops: CDR1 MDHEN, CDR2 SYDVKM. The CDR3 consists of 17 residues. CDR3 protein: CASSFDGTSGEQETQYF. CDR3 bases: TGTGCCAGCAGTTTCGACGGGACTAGCGGGGAACAAGAGACCCAGTACTTC.

This chain's CDR3 is CSATSAGELFF. The DNA of the CDR3 is TGCAGTGCCACTAGCGCCGGGGAGCTGTTTTTT. The V gene is TRBV20-1, the J gene TRBJ2-2, with TRBD2 matching 7 bases. Germline CDR1 DFQATT, CDR2 SNEGSKA (reference sequence). The CDR3 totals 11 residues. With V trimmed by 6 bases and J by 6 bases, 1 base remained unmatched.

To note about this clone: The junction and the germline gene differ at one end; a read error may be behind it. Within the sample, other DNA sequences also encode this same CDR3. The chain has TRBV28 and TRBJ1-2; D ambiguous. The CDR3 length is 12 residues. Germline assignment: CDR1 MDHEN and CDR2 SYDVKM. Here the CDR3 DNA reads TGTGCCAGCACCCCCGGCCCGGTTGGCTACACTTTC. This encodes CASTPGPVGYTF.

This clone was recorded once. The chain has TRBV7-2 and TRBJ1-3; TRBD1 is a possible D gene (5 bases). This CDR3 spans 16 amino acids. The V end was cut by 1 base, the J end by 0 bases, with 10 bases between. Per germline, CDR1 SGHTA and CDR2 FQGNSA. CDR3 region: CASSLDRDLSGNTIYF. For the CDR3, the DNA is TGTGCCAGCAGCTTAGACCGGGACCTCTCTGGAAACACCATATATTTT.

This chain links TRBV27 with TRBJ2-1; 8 bases are shared with TRBD2. Germline loops: CDR1 MNHEY, CDR2 SMNVEV (reference sequence). CDR3 length: 15 amino acids. Trimming cost V 6 bases and J 8 bases; bases outside gene matches: 12. In DNA form, the CDR3 reads TGTGCCAGCAGCCTTACTAGCGGAACCTATCATGAGCAGTTCTTC. Amino acids: CASSLTSGTYHEQFF.

The rearrangement links TRBV5-1 to TRBJ2-3; no reliable D call. V was trimmed by 0 bases and J by 3 bases, leaving 8 bases between them. This CDR3 is 14 amino acids long. CDR1 and CDR2 from the germline V gene are SGHRS and YFSETQ. The CDR3 region is CASSLGVETDTQYF. CDR3 bases: TGCGCCAGCAGCTTGGGAGTTGAGACAGATACGCAGTATTTT.

The chain combines TRBV27 with TRBJ2-7, with D hard to call. CDR1 MNHEY and CDR2 SMNVEV come from the germline V gene (reference sequence). The CDR3 has 15 residues. The V end was cut by 6 bases, the J end by 3 bases, with 18 bases between. CDR3 DNA: TGTGCCAGCAGCACGACCCCCGTAATCTACTACGAGCAGTACTTC. Residues: CASSTTPVIYYEQYF.

V is TRBV6-1 and J is TRBJ2-7, with a tentative D call TRBD2 (6 bases). Germline loops: CDR1 MNHNS, CDR2 SASEGT. With 11 bases removed from V and 6 bases from J, the gap between germline ends came to 8 bases. The CDR3 is 9 amino acids. The CDR3 DNA follows: TGTGCCGGAGGGGTCGAGCAGTACTTC. Translated: CAGGVEQYF.